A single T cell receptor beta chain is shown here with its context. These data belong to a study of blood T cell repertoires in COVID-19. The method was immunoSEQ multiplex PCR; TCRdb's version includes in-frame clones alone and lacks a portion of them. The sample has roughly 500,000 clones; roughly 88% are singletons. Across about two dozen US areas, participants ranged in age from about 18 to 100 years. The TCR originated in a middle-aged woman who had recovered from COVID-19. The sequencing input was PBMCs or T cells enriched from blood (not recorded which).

CDR3: CASSLRFTGGKETQYF. The DNA for the CDR3 is TGTGCCAGCAGCTTGAGGTTTACAGGGGGCAAGGAGACCCAGTACTTC. J is TRBJ2-5 and V is TRBV5-4; TRBD1 agrees at 9 bases. Germline V gives CDR1 SGHNT, CDR2 YYREEE (reference sequence). The CDR3 has 16 amino acids. The J segment lost 5 bases and the V segment lost 1 base, leaving 9 bases of the junction unmatched.